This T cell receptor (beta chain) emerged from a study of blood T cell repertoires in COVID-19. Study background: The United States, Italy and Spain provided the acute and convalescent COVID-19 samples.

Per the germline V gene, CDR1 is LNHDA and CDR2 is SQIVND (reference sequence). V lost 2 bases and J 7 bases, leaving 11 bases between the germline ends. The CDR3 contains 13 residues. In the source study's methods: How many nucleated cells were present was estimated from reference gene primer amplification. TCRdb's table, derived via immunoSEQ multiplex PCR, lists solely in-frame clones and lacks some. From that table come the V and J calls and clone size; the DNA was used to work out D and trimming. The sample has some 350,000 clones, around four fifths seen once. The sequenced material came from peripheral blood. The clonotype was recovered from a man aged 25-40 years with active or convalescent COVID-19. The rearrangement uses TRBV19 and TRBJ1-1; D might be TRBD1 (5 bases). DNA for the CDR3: TGTGCCAGTAGTATAAGGGGCGGGGATGAAGCTTTCTTT. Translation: CASSIRGGDEAFF.